This TCR beta chain comes out of a study of shared clonotypes between healthy human individuals. Regarding the study as a whole: The four-donor shared clonotypes exceeded non-shared clonotypes in generation probability, with non-shared ones scoring lower.

Trimming cost V 5 bases and J 3 bases; bases outside gene matches: 5. Germline CDR1 is SGHRS and CDR2 is YFSETQ. CDR3 length equals 14 residues. Comments on this clone: What it recognizes is unknown.

Assay execution proceeded at the deep level. The table came from immunoSEQ multiplex PCR; TCRdb's copy has only in-frame clones and leaves some out. The sample has roughly 2,500,000 clones; 80% to 95% are singletons. The receptor was isolated from a man younger than 35 in good health. Some clones in this sample may be carry-over from other donors' samples. This rearrangement joins TRBV5-1 to TRBJ2-3; TRBD1 agrees at 8 bases. Sequenced sample: naive CD4+ T cells from PBMCs. The subset is: CD45RA+ positively selected. CDR3 DNA: TGCGCCAGCAGACAGGGGGTGGTGACAGATACGCAGTATTTT. Protein product: CASRQGVVTDTQYF. Together with reference TRBV5-1 and TRBJ2-3, the CDR3 gives the full variable domain: KAGVTQTPRYLIKTRGQQVTLSCSPISGHRSVSWYQQTPGQGLQFLFEYFSETQRNKGNFPGRFSGRQFSNSRSEMNVSTLELGDSALYLCASRQGVVTDTQYFGPGTRLTVL.